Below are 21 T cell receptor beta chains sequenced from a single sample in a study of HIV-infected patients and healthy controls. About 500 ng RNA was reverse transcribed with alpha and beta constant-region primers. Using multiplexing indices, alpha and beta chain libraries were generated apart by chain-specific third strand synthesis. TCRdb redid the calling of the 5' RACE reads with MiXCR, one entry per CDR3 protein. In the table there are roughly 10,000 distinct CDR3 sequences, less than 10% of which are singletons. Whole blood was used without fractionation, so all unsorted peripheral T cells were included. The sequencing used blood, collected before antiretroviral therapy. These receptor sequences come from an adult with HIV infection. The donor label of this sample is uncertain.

The CDR3 bases are TGTGCCAGCAGTTTAACCGGGAGGGTAGGGGAGACCCAGTACTTC. Protein product: CASSLTGRVGETQYF. The V call is TRBV28, the J call TRBJ2-5, with 8 bases lining up with TRBD2. Germline V gene lookup returns CDR1 MDHEN and CDR2 SYDVKM. V shed 2 bases, J shed 5 bases, and the junction held 7 bases outside the gene matches. This CDR3 has 15 amino acids.

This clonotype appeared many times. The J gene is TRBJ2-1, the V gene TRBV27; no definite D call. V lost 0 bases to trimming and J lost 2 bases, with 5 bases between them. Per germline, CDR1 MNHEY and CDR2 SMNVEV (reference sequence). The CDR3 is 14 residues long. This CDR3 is CASSLSTAYNEQFF. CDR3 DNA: TGTGCCAGCAGTTTATCTACAGCCTACAATGAGCAGTTCTTC.

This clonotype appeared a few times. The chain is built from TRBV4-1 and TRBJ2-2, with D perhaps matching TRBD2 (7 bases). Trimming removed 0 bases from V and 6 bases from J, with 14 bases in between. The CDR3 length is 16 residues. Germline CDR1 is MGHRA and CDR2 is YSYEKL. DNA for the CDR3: TGCGCCAGCAGCCAAGAGTGGGGGGGGCCTGCCGGGGAGCTGTTTTTT. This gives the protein CASSQEWGGPAGELFF.

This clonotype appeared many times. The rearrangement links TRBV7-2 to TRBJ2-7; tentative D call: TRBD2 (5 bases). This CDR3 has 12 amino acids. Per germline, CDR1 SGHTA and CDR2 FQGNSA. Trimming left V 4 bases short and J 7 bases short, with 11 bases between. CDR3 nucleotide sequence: TGTGCCAGCAGCTCCGGGGTTGTTGAGCAGTACTTC. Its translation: CASSSGVVEQYF.

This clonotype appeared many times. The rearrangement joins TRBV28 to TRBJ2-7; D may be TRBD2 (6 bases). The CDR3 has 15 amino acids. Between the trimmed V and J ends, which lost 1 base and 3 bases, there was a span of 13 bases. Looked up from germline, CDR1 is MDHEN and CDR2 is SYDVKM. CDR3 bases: TGTGCCAGCAGTTTATATGCTAGCGAAAGCTACGAGCAGTACTTC. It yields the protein CASSLYASESYEQYF.

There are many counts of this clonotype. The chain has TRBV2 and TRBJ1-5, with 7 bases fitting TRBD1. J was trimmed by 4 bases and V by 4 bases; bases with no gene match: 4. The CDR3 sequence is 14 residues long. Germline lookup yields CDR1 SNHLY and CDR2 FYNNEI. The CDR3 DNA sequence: TGTGCCAGCAGTGGGGACAGTTTTAATCAGCCCCAGCATTTT. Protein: CASSGDSFNQPQHF.

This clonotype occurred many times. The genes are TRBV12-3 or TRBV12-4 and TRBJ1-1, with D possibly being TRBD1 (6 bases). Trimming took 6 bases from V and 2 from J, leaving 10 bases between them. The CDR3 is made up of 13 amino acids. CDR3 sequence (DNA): TGTGCCAGCAGCCCAGGGGTTAACACTGAAGCTTTCTTT. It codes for CASSPGVNTEAFF.

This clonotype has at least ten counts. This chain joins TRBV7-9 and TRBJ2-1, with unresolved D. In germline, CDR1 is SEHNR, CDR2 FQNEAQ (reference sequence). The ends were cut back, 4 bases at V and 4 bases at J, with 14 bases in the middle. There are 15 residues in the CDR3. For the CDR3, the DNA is TGTGCCAGCAGCTCCCGAGACACTTCTTACAATGAGCAGTTCTTC. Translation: CASSSRDTSYNEQFF.

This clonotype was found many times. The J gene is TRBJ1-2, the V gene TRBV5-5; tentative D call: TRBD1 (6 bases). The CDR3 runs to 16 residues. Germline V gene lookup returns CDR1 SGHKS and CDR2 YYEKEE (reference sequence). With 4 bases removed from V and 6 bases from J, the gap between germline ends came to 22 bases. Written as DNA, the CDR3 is TGTGCCAGCAGCCGCGACAGGTTTTTAGAGGTTCATGGCTACACCTTC. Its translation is CASSRDRFLEVHGYTF.

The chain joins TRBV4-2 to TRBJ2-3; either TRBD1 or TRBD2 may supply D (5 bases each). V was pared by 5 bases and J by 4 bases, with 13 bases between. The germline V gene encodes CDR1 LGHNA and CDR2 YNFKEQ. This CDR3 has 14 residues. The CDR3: CASSRGLEADTQYF. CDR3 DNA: TGTGCCAGCAGCAGGGGCCTGGAGGCAGATACGCAGTATTTT.

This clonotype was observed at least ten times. Here the CDR3 DNA reads TGTGCCAGCAGTGAAATGGCGTTTTTCTATGGCTACACCTTC. Residues: CASSEMAFFYGYTF. J is TRBJ1-2 and V is TRBV2; D not resolved. The CDR3 extends over 14 amino acids. V lost 2 bases, J lost 4 bases, and 11 bases lay in between. Germline V gives CDR1 SNHLY, CDR2 FYNNEI. Together with reference TRBV2 and TRBJ1-2, the CDR3 gives the full variable domain: EPEVTQTPSHQVTQMGQEVILRCVPISNHLYFYWYRQILGQKVEFLVSFYNNEISEKSEIFDDQFSVERPDGSNFTLKIRSTKLEDSAMYFCASSEMAFFYGYTFGSGTRLTVV.

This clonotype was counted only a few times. The CDR3 spells CSARELGTPMNTEAFF. The DNA for the CDR3 is TGCAGTGCTAGAGAACTTGGGACACCCATGAACACTGAAGCTTTCTTT. The chain combines TRBV20-1 with TRBJ1-1; TRBD1 might be the D (6 bases). The V and J ends lost 0 bases and 0 bases respectively, with 14 bases between them. Germline-derived CDR1 and CDR2 are DFQATT and SNEGSKA (reference sequence). The CDR3 has 16 residues.

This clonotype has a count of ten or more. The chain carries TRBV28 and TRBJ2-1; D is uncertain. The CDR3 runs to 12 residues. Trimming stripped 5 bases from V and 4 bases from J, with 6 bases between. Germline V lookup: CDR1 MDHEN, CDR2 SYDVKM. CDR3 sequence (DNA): TGTGCCAGCAGTGCAAGGTACAATGAGCAGTTCTTC. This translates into CASSARYNEQFF.

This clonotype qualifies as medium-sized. The CDR3 is CASSLGLYASGANVLTF. CDR3 nucleotides: TGTGCCAGCAGCTTGGGCCTGTATGCCTCTGGGGCCAACGTCCTGACTTTC. The rearrangement links TRBV11-1 to TRBJ2-6; D unclear. CDR1 and CDR2 (germline): SGHAT, FQDESV (reference sequence). Trimming took off 3 bases at V and 0 bases at J, with 12 bases between the two ends. The CDR3 is made up of 17 amino acids.

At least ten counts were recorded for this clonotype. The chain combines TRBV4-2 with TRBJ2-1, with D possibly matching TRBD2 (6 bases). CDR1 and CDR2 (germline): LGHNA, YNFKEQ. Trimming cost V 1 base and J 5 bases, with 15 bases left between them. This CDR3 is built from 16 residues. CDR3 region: CASSQVGGEAHNEQFF. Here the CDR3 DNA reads TGTGCCAGCAGCCAAGTGGGCGGGGAAGCCCACAATGAGCAGTTCTTC.

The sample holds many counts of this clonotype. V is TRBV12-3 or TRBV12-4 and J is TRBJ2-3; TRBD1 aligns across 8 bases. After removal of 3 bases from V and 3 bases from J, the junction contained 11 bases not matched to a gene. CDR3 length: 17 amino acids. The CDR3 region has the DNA TGTGCCAGCAGTTTTCCTAAGACCGGGACAGGTACAGATACGCAGTATTTT. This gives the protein CASSFPKTGTGTDTQYF.

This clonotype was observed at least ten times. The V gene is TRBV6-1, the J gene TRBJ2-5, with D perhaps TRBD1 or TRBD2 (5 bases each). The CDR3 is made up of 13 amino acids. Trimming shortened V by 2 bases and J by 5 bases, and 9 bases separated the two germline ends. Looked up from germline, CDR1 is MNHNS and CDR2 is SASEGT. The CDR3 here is CASSELGVETQYF. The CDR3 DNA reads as TGTGCCAGCAGTGAATTGGGGGTTGAGACCCAGTACTTC.

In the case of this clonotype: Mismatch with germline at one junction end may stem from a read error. CDR3 DNA sequence: TGTGAAAGCAGAAAAGGAAAGAGGGAGACGCAGGAGTGG. This codes for CESRKGKRETQEW. The chain recombines TRBV11-3 with TRBJ2-3; tentatively, D is TRBD2 (5 bases). The CDR3 length is 13 residues. Per the germline V gene, CDR1 is SGHNT and CDR2 is YENEEA. Supplemented by reference TRBV11-3 and TRBJ2-3, the full variable domain reads EAGVVQSPRYKIIEKKQPVAFWCNPISGHNTLYWYLQNLGQGPELLIRYENEEAVDDSQLPKDRFSAERLKGVDSTLKIQPAELGDSAVYLCESRKGKRETQEWGPGTRLTVL.

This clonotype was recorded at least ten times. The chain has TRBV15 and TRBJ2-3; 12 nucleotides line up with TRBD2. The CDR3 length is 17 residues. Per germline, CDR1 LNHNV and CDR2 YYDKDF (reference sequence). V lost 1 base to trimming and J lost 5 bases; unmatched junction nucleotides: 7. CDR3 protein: CATSRGRTSGNQDTQYF. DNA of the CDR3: TGTGCCACCAGCAGAGGTAGGACTAGCGGGAATCAAGATACGCAGTATTTT.

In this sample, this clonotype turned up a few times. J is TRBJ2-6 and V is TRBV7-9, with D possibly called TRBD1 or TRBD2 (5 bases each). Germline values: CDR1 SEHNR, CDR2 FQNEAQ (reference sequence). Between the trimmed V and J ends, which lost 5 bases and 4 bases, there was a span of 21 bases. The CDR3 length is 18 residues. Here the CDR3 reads CASSPRDHITPGANVLTF. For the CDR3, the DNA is TGTGCCAGCAGCCCCCGGGACCACATAACTCCCGGGGCCAACGTCCTGACTTTC.

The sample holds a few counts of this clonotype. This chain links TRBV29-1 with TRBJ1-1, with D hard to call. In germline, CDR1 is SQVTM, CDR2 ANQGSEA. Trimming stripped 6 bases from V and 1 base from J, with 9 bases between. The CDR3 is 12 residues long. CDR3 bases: TGCAGCGTCGGCCACAGGAACACTGAAGCTTTCTTT. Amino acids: CSVGHRNTEAFF.